This note documents a single T cell receptor beta chain sequence. Its specificity is not known. TCRdb fed the 5' RACE reads into MiXCR, producing one record per CDR3 protein. Of some 560,000 distinct CDR3 sequences in the sample, roughly 21% were seen once. The data are from a study of T cells after yellow fever vaccination. V lost 7 bases to trimming and J lost 0 bases, with 9 bases between them. The germline V gene has CDR1 SGHNT and CDR2 YYREEE (reference sequence). This CDR3 region has 13 residues. General study points: A weaker but faster secondary response was observed, peaking on day 5 versus 15.

The receptor's source is a man aged 30-40 years who received the YFV17D yellow fever vaccine. The rearrangement uses TRBV5-4 and TRBJ2-3; the D gene could be TRBD1 or TRBD2 (6 bases each). The input for sequencing was PBMCs, taken 15 days after the yellow fever booster vaccination. CDR3 loop: CASQGTSTDTQYF. In DNA form, the CDR3 reads TGTGCCAGCCAGGGGACTAGCACAGATACGCAGTATTTT.